This T cell receptor beta chain was recovered during a study of Ad26.COV2.S vaccination and SARS-CoV-2 variants. On the study more broadly: Once, or twice with 56 days between doses, Ad26.COV2.S was given intramuscularly.

Per germline, CDR1 MNHEY and CDR2 SMNVEV (reference sequence). Trimming removed 3 bases at V and 0 bases at J, with 5 bases between. The CDR3 has 13 residues. As regards this clone: What it binds is not known.

Study results and caveats: Vaccinees displayed broader spike-specific TCR repertoires than placebo recipients.

The treatment was: around 19 received Ad26.COV2.S at low or high dose, single or two shots; several received placebo; per-sample allocation not given. All samples were drawn on day 63, counting from the first vaccine or placebo injection. As its vector, the vaccine had Ad26, which expressed Wuhan-strain SARS-CoV-2 spike. TCRdb's table, derived via immunoSEQ multiplex PCR, lists solely in-frame clones and lacks some. The data contain under 550,000 clones, around nine tenths of them seen just once; the ten biggest clones take up 3.5% to 4%. The V call is TRBV27, the J call TRBJ1-1, with unresolved D. This sequence originates from a person between 18 and 59 years old who received the Ad26.COV2.S COVID-19 vaccine or a placebo. This sample comprised peripheral blood, obtained in a trial of Ad26.COV2.S vaccine versus placebo. Here the CDR3 DNA reads TGTGCCAGCAGTTTTACTCTGAACACTGAAGCTTTCTTT. Residues: CASSFTLNTEAFF.